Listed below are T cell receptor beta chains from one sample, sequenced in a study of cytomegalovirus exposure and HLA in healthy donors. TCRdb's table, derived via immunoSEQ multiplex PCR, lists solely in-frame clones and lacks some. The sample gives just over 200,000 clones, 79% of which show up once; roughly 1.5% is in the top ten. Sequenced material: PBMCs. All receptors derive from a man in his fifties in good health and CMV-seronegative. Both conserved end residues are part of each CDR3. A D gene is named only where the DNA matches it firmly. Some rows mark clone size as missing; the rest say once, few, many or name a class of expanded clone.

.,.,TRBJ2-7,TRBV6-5,CASSYGGTSTYEQYF,TGTGCCAGCAGTTACGGCGGGACGTCAACCTACGAGCAGTACTTC
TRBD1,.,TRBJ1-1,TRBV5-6,CASSFDTGGMFTEAFF,TGTGCCAGCAGCTTCGATACAGGGGGCATGTTCACTGAAGCTTTCTTT
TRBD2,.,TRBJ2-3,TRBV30,CAWSGSGRGTDTQYF,TGTGCCTGGAGTGGGAGCGGGAGGGGCACAGATACGCAGTATTTT
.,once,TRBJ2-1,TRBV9,CASSVVRSGARYNEQFF,TGTGCCAGCAGCGTAGTGAGATCGGGAGCCAGGTACAATGAGCAGTTCTTC
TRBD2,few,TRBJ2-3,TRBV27,CASSLELAGGPTDTQYF,TGTGCCAGCAGTTTAGAGCTAGCGGGAGGGCCGACAGATACGCAGTATTTT
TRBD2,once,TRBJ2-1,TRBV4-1,CASSRGREGSYNEQFF,TGCGCCAGCAGCCGCGGGCGGGAGGGCTCCTACAATGAGCAGTTCTTC
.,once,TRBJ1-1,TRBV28,CASTGVNTEAFF,TGTGCCTCGACGGGGGTTAACACTGAAGCTTTCTTT
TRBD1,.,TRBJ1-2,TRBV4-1,CASSQEGTGPIGNGYTF,TGCGCCAGCAGCCAAGAAGGGACAGGGCCCATAGGCAATGGCTACACCTTC
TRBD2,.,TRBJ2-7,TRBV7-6,CASSPTSGSLGEQYF,TGTGCCAGCAGCCCGACTAGCGGGAGTCTGGGCGAGCAGTACTTC
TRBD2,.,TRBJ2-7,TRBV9,CASSVGGRAGYEQYF,TGTGCCAGCAGCGTAGGTGGGAGGGCCGGTTACGAGCAGTACTTC